Listed here are 9 T cell receptor beta chains from one sample, sequenced in a study of post-analysis software for immune sequencing data. cDNA libraries for TCR beta contained unique molecular identifiers. TCRdb reprocessed the PCR reads via MiXCR and lists one record per CDR3 protein. The data show approximately 730,000 distinct CDR3 sequences, under 60% seen once. These TCRs' antigens remain unknown. Regarding the study as a whole: Among roughly five TRBV segments more frequent in patients than controls were TRBV5-6, TRBV5-1 and TRBV20-1.

Specimen: blood. The receptors shown here come from a girl between 10 and 17 years old with multiple sclerosis.

The rearrangement links TRBV20-1 to TRBJ1-1; TRBD1 aligns across 8 bases. Germline V lookup: CDR1 DFQATT, CDR2 SNEGSKA (reference sequence). V lost 5 bases and J lost 4; bases outside the gene matches: 6. The CDR3 sequence is 13 residues long. This CDR3 is CSAPRTGSTEAFF. CDR3 nucleotides: TGCAGTGCTCCAAGGACAGGGAGCACTGAAGCTTTCTTT.

This sequence joins TRBV27 and TRBJ1-5; D unresolved. The germline V gene encodes CDR1 MNHEY and CDR2 SMNVEV (reference sequence). There are 16 residues in the CDR3. Trimming cost V 5 bases and J 5 bases, with 19 bases left between them. The CDR3 region has the DNA TGTGCCAGCAGTGTAATATGGGCTGGTACGCATCAGCCCCAGCATTTT. Amino acid sequence: CASSVIWAGTHQPQHF.

This clonotype has more than one count but fewer than ten. The rearrangement uses TRBV5-1 and TRBJ2-7, with D tentatively TRBD1 (6 bases). The germline V and J ends were trimmed by 3 bases and 1 base, with 26 bases remaining between them. Per the germline V gene, CDR1 is SGHRS and CDR2 is YFSETQ. CDR3 size: 19 residues. For the CDR3, the DNA is TGCGCCAGCAGCTCCCAGGGGCAGGGTTGGGATGACTCGTCCTACGAGCAGTACTTC. Protein product: CASSSQGQGWDDSSYEQYF.

Here the CDR3 reads CASTSKGLGYEQYF. The CDR3 nucleotides are TGTGCCAGTACGTCTAAGGGACTTGGGTACGAGCAGTACTTC. The chain has TRBV27 and TRBJ2-7, with TRBD2 as a possible D gene (6 bases). CDR1 is MNHEY, CDR2 SMNVEV, per germline (reference sequence). The CDR3 runs 14 residues. Trimming left V 9 bases short and J 4 bases short, with 19 bases between.

The rearrangement joins TRBV7-3 to TRBJ2-5; 7 positions agree with TRBD2. From germline, CDR1 is SGHTA and CDR2 FQGTGA. The CDR3 has 16 residues. V dropped 0 bases and J dropped 5; count of bases not matched to a gene: 9. The CDR3 is CASSLTVAGAGETQYF. In DNA, the CDR3 is TGTGCCAGCAGCTTAACAGTTGCGGGAGCGGGGGAGACCCAGTACTTC.

This rearrangement joins TRBV29-1 to TRBJ1-1, with 8 bases lining up with TRBD1. Germline CDR1 reads SQVTM; CDR2 reads ANQGSEA. The CDR3 spans 12 residues. The CDR3 coding sequence is TGCATCGCATTCACAGGGGGAACTGAAGCTTTCTTT. Residues: CIAFTGGTEAFF.

The chain links TRBV20-1 to TRBJ2-2, with TRBD2 identical over 15 bases. Germline V gene data show CDR1 as DFQATT and CDR2 as SNEGSKA (reference sequence). The CDR3 has 16 amino acids. V gave up 6 bases and J gave up 0 bases; unmatched junction bases: 2. The CDR3 sequence: CSARTSGRANTGELFF. The CDR3 DNA sequence: TGCAGTGCCAGGACTAGCGGGAGGGCGAACACCGGGGAGCTGTTTTTT.

Only a few counts were recorded for this clonotype. The CDR3 DNA is TGTGCCAGCCTTACCGGGACTAGCGGCTACAATGAGCAGTTCTTC. Translation gives CASLTGTSGYNEQFF. This rearrangement joins TRBV12-3 or TRBV12-4 to TRBJ2-1; TRBD2 matches at 11 bases. V shed 8 bases and J 3 bases; nucleotides not matched to a gene: 6. The CDR3 consists of 15 residues.

This chain links TRBV6-2 or TRBV6-3 with TRBJ2-5; D assignment may be TRBD1 or TRBD2 (5 bases each). V was shortened by 5 bases and J by 5 bases, with 24 bases between the two germline ends. Germline lookup yields CDR1 MNHEY and CDR2 SVGEGT. The CDR3 covers 17 residues. The CDR3 loop is CASSPGRAGRAAETQYF. The CDR3 coding sequence is TGTGCCAGCAGTCCGGGTCGGGCGGGCAGGGCTGCCGAGACCCAGTACTTC.